This T cell receptor (beta chain) stems from a study of blood T cell repertoires in COVID-19. About the study: The United States, Italy and Spain supplied acute and convalescent COVID-19 samples. T cells, B-cell-depleted T cells, or PBMCs supplied cDNA or gDNA.

As handled by the study authors: Counts of nucleated cells, estimated from reference gene primer amplification, were obtained. Method: immunoSEQ multiplex PCR; TCRdb's copy keeps in-frame clones and lacks some. V, J and clone size were drawn from that table, and D and trimming were deduced from the DNA. The repertoire holds 200,000 or so clones, with about four fifths as singletons. J lost 4 bases, V lost 4 bases, and 9 bases had no gene match. Germline V gene data show CDR1 as SNHLY and CDR2 as FYNNEI. The CDR3 runs 16 residues. The material sequenced was peripheral blood. The source is a woman aged 55-69 years with acute or convalescent COVID-19. This chain links TRBV2 with TRBJ1-3, with TRBD1 matching 8 bases. CDR3 protein: CASSARTGKMGNTIYF. The CDR3 bases are TGTGCCAGCAGTGCCAGGACAGGGAAGATGGGAAACACCATATATTTT.